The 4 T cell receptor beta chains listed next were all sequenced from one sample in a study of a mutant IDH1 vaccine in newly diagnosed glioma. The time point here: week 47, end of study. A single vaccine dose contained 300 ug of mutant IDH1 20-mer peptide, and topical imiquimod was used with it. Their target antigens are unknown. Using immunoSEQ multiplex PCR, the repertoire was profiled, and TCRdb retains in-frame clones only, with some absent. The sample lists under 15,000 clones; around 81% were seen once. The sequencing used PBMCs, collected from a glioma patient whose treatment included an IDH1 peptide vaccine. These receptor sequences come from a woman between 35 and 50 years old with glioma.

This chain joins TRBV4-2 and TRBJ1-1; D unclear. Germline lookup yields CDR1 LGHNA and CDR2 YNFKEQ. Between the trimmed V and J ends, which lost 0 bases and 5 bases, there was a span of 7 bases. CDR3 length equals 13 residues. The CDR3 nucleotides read TGTGCCAGCAGCCAAGAGGCGCGGACTGAAGCTTTCTTT. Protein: CASSQEARTEAFF.

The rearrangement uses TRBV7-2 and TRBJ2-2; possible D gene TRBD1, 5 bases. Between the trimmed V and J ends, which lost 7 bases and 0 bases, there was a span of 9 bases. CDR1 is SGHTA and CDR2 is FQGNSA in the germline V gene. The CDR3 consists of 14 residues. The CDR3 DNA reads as TGTGCCAGCAACCAACAGGCGAACACCGGGGAGCTGTTTTTT. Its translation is CASNQQANTGELFF.

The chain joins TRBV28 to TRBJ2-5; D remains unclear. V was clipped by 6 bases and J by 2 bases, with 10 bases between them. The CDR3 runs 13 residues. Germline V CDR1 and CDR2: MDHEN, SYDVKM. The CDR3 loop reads CASSLRQQETQYF. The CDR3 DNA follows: TGTGCCAGCAGCCTTCGACAACAAGAGACCCAGTACTTC.

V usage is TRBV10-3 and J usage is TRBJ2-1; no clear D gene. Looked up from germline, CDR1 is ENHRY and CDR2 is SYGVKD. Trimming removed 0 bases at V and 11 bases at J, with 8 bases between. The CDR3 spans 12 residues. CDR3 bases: TGTGCCATCAGTGAGTCTGGGTCGAAGCAGTTCTTC. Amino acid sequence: CAISESGSKQFF.